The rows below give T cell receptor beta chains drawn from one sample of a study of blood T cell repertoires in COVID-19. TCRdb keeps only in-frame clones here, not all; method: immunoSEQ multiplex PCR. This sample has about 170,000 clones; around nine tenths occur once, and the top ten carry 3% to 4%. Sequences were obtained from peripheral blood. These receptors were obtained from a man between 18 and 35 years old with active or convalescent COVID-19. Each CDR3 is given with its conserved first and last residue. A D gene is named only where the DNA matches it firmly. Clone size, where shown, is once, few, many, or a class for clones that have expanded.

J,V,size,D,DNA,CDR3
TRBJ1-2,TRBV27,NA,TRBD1,TGTGCCAGCACCTTCCTAGGGACAGGGGCGGTCTATGGCTACACCTTC,CASTFLGTGAVYGYTF
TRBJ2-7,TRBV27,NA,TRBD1,TGTGCCAGCAGGCCAAGACAGGGACCTCTGCTCGAGCAGTACTTC,CASRPRQGPLLEQYF
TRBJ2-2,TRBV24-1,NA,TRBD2,TGTGCCACCAGTGATTTTAAAGGGCGCTCTAGCGGGATATACACCGGGGAGCTGTTTTTT,CATSDFKGRSSGIYTGELFF
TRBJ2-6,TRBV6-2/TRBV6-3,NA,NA,TGTGCCAGCAGCCTACAAGACTCTGGGGCCAACGTCCTGACTTTC,CASSLQDSGANVLTF
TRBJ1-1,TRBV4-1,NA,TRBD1,TGCGCCAGCAGCCAATTCTCAAGGGGGCGCGGGAACACTGAAGCTTTCTTT,CASSQFSRGRGNTEAFF
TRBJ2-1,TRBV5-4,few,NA,TGTGCCAGCAGCCGGAGCGCGGCGAGCTCCTACAATGAGCAGTTCTTC,CASSRSAASSYNEQFF
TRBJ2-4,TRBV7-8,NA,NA,TGTGCCAGCAGCTTAAGGGGGATGGGGTCTTTAGCCAAAAACATTCAGTACTTC,CASSLRGMGSLAKNIQYF
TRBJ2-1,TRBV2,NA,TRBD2,TGTGCCAGCAGTTTAGCGGGAGCGGTGAATGAGCAGTTCTTC,CASSLAGAVNEQFF
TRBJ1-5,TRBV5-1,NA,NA,TGCGCCAGCAGCTTGGAGAACGGGGATCAGCCCCAGCATTTT,CASSLENGDQPQHF
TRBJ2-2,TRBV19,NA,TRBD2,TGTGCCAGTAGTATAACGGGGGGAGAGATAGGCGGGGAGCTGTTTTTT,CASSITGGEIGGELFF
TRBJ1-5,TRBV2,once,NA,TGTGCCAGCTCGGGGGGGATAGGCCAGGGCAATCAGCCCCAGCATTTT,CASSGGIGQGNQPQHF